This T cell receptor (beta chain) was identified during a study of blood T cell repertoires in COVID-19. Original methodology: Estimation of nucleated cell counts was performed using reference gene primer amplification. Assay used: immunoSEQ multiplex PCR; TCRdb lists only in-frame clones, some missing. V and J calls plus clone size are reproduced from that table; the DNA served to infer D and trimming. The sample lists approximately 200,000 clones; roughly 80% were seen once. Germline assignment: CDR1 LGHDT and CDR2 YNNKEL (reference sequence). The CDR3 has 18 residues. V gave up 1 base and J gave up 2 bases, with 19 bases separating them.

This sequence originates from a woman of 80 years or more with COVID-19, enrolled during active disease. The sequencing sample was made of peripheral blood. V is TRBV3-1 (or the pseudogene TRBV3-2) and J is TRBJ2-3, with a possible D match to TRBD1 (5 bases). CDR3 DNA: TGTGCCAGCAGCCAAGGGACACCTGATCGTCTTATCACAGATACGCAGTATTTT. Protein: CASSQGTPDRLITDTQYF.